This T cell receptor beta chain was captured in a study of patients and donors after allogeneic stem cell transplantation. Each CDR3 protein gets one entry after TCRdb re-called the RT-PCR reads with MiXCR. The sample has 920,000 or so distinct CDR3 sequences, more than 15% seen once; the top ten hold 5% to 7.5%. Per germline, CDR1 MNHEY and CDR2 SMNVEV (reference sequence). The CDR3 spans 13 residues. Between the trimmed V and J ends, which lost 8 bases and 1 base, there was a span of 11 bases. This clonotype was counted a few times. The TCR sequence derives from a human donor who was either an allogeneic HSCT recipient or a stem cell or donor lymphocyte infusion donor (not recorded which). It is not recorded whose cells these are; they may come from a transplant donor. Sequenced: blood, either unsorted or a sorted T cell fraction (not recorded which). This rearrangement joins TRBV27 to TRBJ1-1; D remains ambiguous. CDR3 region: CASSGRTNTEAFF. In DNA form, the CDR3 reads TGTGCCAGCTCGGGCAGGACGAACACTGAAGCTTTCTTT.